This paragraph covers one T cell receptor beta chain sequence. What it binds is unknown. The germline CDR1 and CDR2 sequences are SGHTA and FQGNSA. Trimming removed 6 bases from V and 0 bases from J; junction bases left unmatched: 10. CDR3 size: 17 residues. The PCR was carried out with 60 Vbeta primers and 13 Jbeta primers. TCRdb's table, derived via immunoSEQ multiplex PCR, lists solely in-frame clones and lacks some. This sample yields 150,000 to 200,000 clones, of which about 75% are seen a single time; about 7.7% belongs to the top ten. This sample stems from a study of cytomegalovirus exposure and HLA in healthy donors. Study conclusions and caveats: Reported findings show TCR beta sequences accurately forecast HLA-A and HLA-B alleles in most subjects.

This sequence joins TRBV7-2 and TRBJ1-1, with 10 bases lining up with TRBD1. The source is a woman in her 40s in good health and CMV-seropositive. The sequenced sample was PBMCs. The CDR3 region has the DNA TGTGCCAGCAGTCAGAACGACAGGGGGCTTTTGAACACTGAAGCTTTCTTT. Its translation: CASSQNDRGLLNTEAFF.